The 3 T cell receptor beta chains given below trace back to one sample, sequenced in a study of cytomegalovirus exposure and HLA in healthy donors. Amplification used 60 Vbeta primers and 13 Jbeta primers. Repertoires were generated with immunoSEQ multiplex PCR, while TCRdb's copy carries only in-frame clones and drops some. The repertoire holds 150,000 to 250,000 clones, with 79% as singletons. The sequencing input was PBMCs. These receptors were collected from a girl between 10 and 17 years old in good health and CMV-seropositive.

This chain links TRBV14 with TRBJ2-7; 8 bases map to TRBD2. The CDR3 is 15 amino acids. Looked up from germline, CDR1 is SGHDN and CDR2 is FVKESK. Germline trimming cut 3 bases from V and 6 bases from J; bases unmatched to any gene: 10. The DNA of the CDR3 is TGTGCCAGCAGCCAGCCTAGCGGGCTGGGGGGCGAGCAGTACTTC. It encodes CASSQPSGLGGEQYF.

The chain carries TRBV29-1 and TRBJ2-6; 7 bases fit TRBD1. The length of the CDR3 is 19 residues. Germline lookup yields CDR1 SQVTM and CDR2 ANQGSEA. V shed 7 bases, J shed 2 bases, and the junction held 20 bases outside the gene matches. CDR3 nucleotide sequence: TGCAGCGCAACCGGTGGACAGGCGACAGGTAAAGCTGGGGCCAACGTCCTGACTTTC. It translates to CSATGGQATGKAGANVLTF.

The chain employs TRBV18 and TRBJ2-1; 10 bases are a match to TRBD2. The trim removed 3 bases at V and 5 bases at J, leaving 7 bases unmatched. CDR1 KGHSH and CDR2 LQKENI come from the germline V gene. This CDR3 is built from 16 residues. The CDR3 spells CASSPSGGAGNNEQFF. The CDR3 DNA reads TGTGCCAGCTCACCCAGCGGGGGGGCCGGCAACAATGAGCAGTTCTTC.